This is a list of T cell receptor beta chains from one sample in a study of OX40 agonist ivuxolimab in advanced cancers. TCRdb's table, derived via immunoSEQ multiplex PCR, lists solely in-frame clones and lacks some. This sample has about 79,000 clones, with 91% found just once. Specimen: CD4+ or CD8+ T cells sorted from blood, collected in a trial of the OX40 agonist ivuxolimab. The receptors shown here come from an adult with an advanced solid tumor such as melanoma, head and neck, liver or kidney cancer. Both conserved end residues are part of each CDR3. The order of the fields is CDR3 length, V gene, D gene, clone size, J gene, CDR3 DNA, CDR3 protein. D genes are given only for firm matches. Size values are once, few and many counts, or a class for expanded clones, and some rows have none.

16	TRBV7-3	-	-	TRBJ2-1	TGTGCCAGCAGCTTATTCTCCACCGTGGGGACCGATGAGCAGTTCTTC	CASSLFSTVGTDEQFF
13	TRBV10-1	-	once	TRBJ2-5	TGCGCCAGCAGTGAGATGTTCGGAGAGACCCAGTACTTC	CASSEMFGETQYF
15	TRBV25-1	TRBD2	once	TRBJ2-7	TGTGCCAGCAGTACTCTCGGGACTAGCGGGAACGAGCAGTACTTC	CASSTLGTSGNEQYF
16	TRBV4-1	TRBD1	-	TRBJ1-6	TGCGCCAGCAGCCAACCCTACAGGGGGCGCCTATCACCCCTCCACTTT	CASSQPYRGRLSPLHF
15	TRBV28	-	-	TRBJ2-5	TGTGCCAGCAGCCCCAGTGGGGGCCTGAGAGAGACCCAGTACTTC	CASSPSGGLRETQYF
15	TRBV12-5	-	-	TRBJ2-6	TGTGCTAGTGGTTTGGTACTTACTGGGGCCAACGTCCTGACTTTC	CASGLVLTGANVLTF
18	TRBV5-4	TRBD2	-	TRBJ2-6	TGTGCCAGCAGCCCGAGGGGCGGGAGGGCCTCTGGGGCCAACGTCCTGACTTTC	CASSPRGGRASGANVLTF
15	TRBV10-3	TRBD1	-	TRBJ1-6	TGTGCCATCAGTGAGTACAGGGGGCAGAATTCACCCCTCCACTTT	CAISEYRGQNSPLHF
15	TRBV29-1	TRBD1	few	TRBJ2-5	TGCAGCGTTGAGACGGACAGGGGGCGCTCAGAGACCCAGTACTTC	CSVETDRGRSETQYF
12	TRBV28	-	-	TRBJ2-3	TGTGCCAGCAGTCCGCCCGAGGATACGCAGTATTTT	CASSPPEDTQYF
14	TRBV5-1	-	once	TRBJ1-5	TGCGCCAGCAGCTTGGCAGGGGAGGCTCAGCCCCAGCATTTT	CASSLAGEAQPQHF
14	TRBV5-1	TRBD2	once	TRBJ2-1	TGCGCCAGCATGGGGATAGCGGGAGGTCGGGAGCAGTTCTTC	CASMGIAGGREQFF
14	TRBV7-3	TRBD1	-	TRBJ2-3	TGTGCCAGCAGCCCCAGGGGGCTGGCAGATACGCAGTATTTT	CASSPRGLADTQYF
15	TRBV15	-	-	TRBJ2-5	TGTGCCACCAGCAGATCCCTGGCAGGGTGGGAGACCCAGTACTTC	CATSRSLAGWETQYF
14	TRBV18	-	few	TRBJ1-1	TGTGCCAGCTCTCAACAGAGCTTGAACACTGAAGCTTTCTTT	CASSQQSLNTEAFF
13	TRBV6-5	-	few	TRBJ1-2	TGTGCCGTCACCCAGGGGACCGAATTAGGCTACACCTTC	CAVTQGTELGYTF
16	TRBV6-1	-	-	TRBJ1-3	TGTGCCAGCAGTGAAGACCCAGGGGCCACTGGAAACACCATATATTTT	CASSEDPGATGNTIYF
16	TRBV7-7	TRBD2	-	TRBJ2-5	TGTGCTAGCAGCTTAGGGGCTAGCGGTCCCCAAGAGACCCAGTACTTC	CASSLGASGPQETQYF
15	TRBV5-1	TRBD2	-	TRBJ2-5	TGCGCCAGCAGCGGTAGGGTCGGGGGGGCGGAGACCCAGTACTTC	CASSGRVGGAETQYF
12	TRBV2	TRBD1	-	TRBJ2-5	TGTGCCAGCAGTGGACAGGGAAGCGACCAGTACTTC	CASSGQGSDQYF
13	TRBV6-1	-	-	TRBJ2-7	TGTGCCAGCAGTGAAAGTTACCCGAGGGAGCAGTACTTC	CASSESYPREQYF
12	TRBV5-4	-	-	TRBJ2-7	TGTGCCAGCAGGCGGGACAGCTACGAGCAGTACTTC	CASRRDSYEQYF
15	TRBV21-1	-	-	TRBJ1-5	TGTGCCAGCAGCAGGAGGCAGGGGGCGGTTCAGCCCCAGCATTTT	CASSRRQGAVQPQHF
17	TRBV11-3	TRBD2	-	TRBJ2-2	TGTGCCAGCAGCTTAGGACTAGCGGGAGTTGGTTCCGGGGAGCTGTTTTTT	CASSLGLAGVGSGELFF
15	TRBV9	-	-	TRBJ1-3	TGTGCCAGCAGCGTAGAAGCGACTCTCGGAAACACCATATATTTT	CASSVEATLGNTIYF
16	TRBV28	TRBD1	once	TRBJ2-3	TGTGCCAGCAGCCCGGGACAGGGACTTAGCACAGATACGCAGTATTTT	CASSPGQGLSTDTQYF
14	TRBV6-4	-	-	TRBJ2-2	TGTGCCAGCAAGGAGAAAGCGAACACCGGGGAGCTGTTTTTT	CASKEKANTGELFF
16	TRBV27	TRBD1	-	TRBJ1-5	TGTGCCAGCAGCGCCTACAGGGGCGCTACCAATCAGCCCCAGCATTTT	CASSAYRGATNQPQHF
13	TRBV9	-	few	TRBJ1-4	TGTGCCAGCAGTGGCAGGGTAGACGAAAAACTGTTTTTT	CASSGRVDEKLFF
14	TRBV28	-	-	TRBJ1-2	TGTGCCAGCAGTTCCGGGCCTTTAGCACGGGGCTACACCTTC	CASSSGPLARGYTF
14	TRBV5-4	-	-	TRBJ1-1	TGTGCCAGCAGTCGGGAGAAATGGAACACTGAAGCTTTCTTT	CASSREKWNTEAFF
15	TRBV5-8	TRBD2	-	TRBJ2-7	TGTGCCAGCAGCCCCGTAGCGGGATCGACCTACGAGCAGTACTTC	CASSPVAGSTYEQYF
15	TRBV18	-	once	TRBJ2-7	TGTGCCAGCTCACCTGAGTCTAGACCACGCTACGAGCAGTACTTC	CASSPESRPRYEQYF
11	TRBV30	-	-	TRBJ2-7	TGTGCCTCGATGGAATCCTACGAGCAGTACTTC	CASMESYEQYF
12	TRBV29-1	-	-	TRBJ2-2	TGCAGCGTTGGGAGGGGGACCGGGGAGCTGTTTTTT	CSVGRGTGELFF
13	TRBV6-1	-	-	TRBJ2-5	TGTGCCAGCAGTGAATGGGGAGTGGAGACCCAGTACTTC	CASSEWGVETQYF
12	TRBV7-9	-	-	TRBJ2-7	TGTGCCAGCAGCGCAAACAGCTACGAGCAGTACTTC	CASSANSYEQYF
14	TRBV18	-	-	TRBJ2-6	TGTGCCAGCTCACAGGGATCTGGGGCCAACGTCCTGACTTTC	CASSQGSGANVLTF
14	TRBV29-1	-	few	TRBJ1-1	TGCAGCGTTGAAGCCCGGCAGGCGAACACTGAAGCTTTCTTT	CSVEARQANTEAFF
14	TRBV7-9	-	-	TRBJ2-2	TGTGCCAGCAAGTGGGGGCCTGACACCGGGGAGCTGTTTTTT	CASKWGPDTGELFF
15	TRBV28	TRBD2	-	TRBJ2-3	TGTGCCAGCAGTCCACCTAGCGGACTCACAGATACGCAGTATTTT	CASSPPSGLTDTQYF
15	TRBV6-5	TRBD1	-	TRBJ1-3	TGTGCCAGCAGTTTCACAGGGGTCTCTGGAAACACCATATATTTT	CASSFTGVSGNTIYF
15	TRBV7-9	-	-	TRBJ1-5	TGTGCCAGCAGCGAGTCCGGTTTTTCAAGTCAGCCCCAGCATTTT	CASSESGFSSQPQHF
16	TRBV12-5	TRBD1	-	TRBJ1-5	TGTGCTAGTGGCCCTTCAGGGGGCGGAGGTAATCAGCCCCAGCATTTT	CASGPSGGGGNQPQHF
14	TRBV28	-	-	TRBJ1-2	TGTGCCAGCACCTACTATAGCTCTACTGATGGCTACACCTTC	CASTYYSSTDGYTF
16	TRBV21-1	-	-	TRBJ2-7	TGTGCCAGCAGGGGGACTAGCGGGAGGTCCTCCTACGAGCAGTACTTC	CASRGTSGRSSYEQYF
13	TRBV6-1	-	-	TRBJ2-5	TGTGCCAGCAGCGGACTATGGGGAGAGACCCAGTACTTC	CASSGLWGETQYF